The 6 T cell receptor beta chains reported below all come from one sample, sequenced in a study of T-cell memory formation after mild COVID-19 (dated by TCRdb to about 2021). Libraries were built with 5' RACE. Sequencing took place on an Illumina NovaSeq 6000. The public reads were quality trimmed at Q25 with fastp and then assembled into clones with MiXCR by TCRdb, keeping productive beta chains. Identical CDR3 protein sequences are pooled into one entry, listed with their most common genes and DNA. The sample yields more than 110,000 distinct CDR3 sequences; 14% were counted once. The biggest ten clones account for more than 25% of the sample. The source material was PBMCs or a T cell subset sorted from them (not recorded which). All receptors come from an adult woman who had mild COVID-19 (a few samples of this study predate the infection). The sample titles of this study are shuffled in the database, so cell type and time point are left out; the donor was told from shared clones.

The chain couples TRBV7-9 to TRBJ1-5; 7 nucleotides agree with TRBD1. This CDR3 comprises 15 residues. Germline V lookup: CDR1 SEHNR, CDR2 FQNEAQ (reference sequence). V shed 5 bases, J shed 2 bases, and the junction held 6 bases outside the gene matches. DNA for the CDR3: TGTGCCAGCAGCCCTAGGGGGCTCGGCAATCAGCCCCAGCATTTT. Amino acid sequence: CASSPRGLGNQPQHF.

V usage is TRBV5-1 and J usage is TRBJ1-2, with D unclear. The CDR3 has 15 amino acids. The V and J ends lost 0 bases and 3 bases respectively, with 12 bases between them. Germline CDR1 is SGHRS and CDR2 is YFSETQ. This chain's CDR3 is CASSLVGGTDYGYTF. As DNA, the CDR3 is TGCGCCAGCAGCTTGGTGGGAGGAACCGACTATGGCTACACCTTC.

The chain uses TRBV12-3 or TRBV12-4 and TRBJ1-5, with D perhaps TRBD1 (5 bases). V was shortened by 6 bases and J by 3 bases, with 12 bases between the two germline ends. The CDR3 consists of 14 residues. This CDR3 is CASSHGGFNQPQHF. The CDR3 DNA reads TGTGCCAGCAGCCATGGGGGGTTCAATCAGCCCCAGCATTTT.

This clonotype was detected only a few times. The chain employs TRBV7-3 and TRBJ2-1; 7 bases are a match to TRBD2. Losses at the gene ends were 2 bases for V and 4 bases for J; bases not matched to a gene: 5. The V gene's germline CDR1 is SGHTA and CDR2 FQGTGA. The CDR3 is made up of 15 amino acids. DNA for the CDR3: TGTGCCAGCAGCTTAGGGGGGAGGGAATACAATGAGCAGTTCTTC. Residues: CASSLGGREYNEQFF. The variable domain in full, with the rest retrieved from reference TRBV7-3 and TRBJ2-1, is GAGVSQTPSNKVTEKGKYVELRCDPISGHTALYWYRQSLGQGPEFLIYFQGTGAADDSGLPNDRFFAVRPEGSVSTLKIQRTERGDSAVYLCASSLGGREYNEQFFGPGTRLTVL.

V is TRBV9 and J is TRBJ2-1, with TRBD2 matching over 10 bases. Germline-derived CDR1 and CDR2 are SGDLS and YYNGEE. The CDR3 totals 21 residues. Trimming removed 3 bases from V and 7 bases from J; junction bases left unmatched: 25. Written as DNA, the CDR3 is TGTGCCAGCAGCGCCCCCCCGAGGGCTAGCGGGAGAGAATCCCGGGGAAATGAGCAGTTCTTC. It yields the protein CASSAPPRASGRESRGNEQFF.

The CDR3 sequence: CASSLGPDRAGELFF. The CDR3 DNA reads as TGTGCCAGCAGCTTAGGGCCGGATCGGGCCGGGGAGCTGTTTTTT. This rearrangement joins TRBV7-6 to TRBJ2-2, with unresolved D. The V gene's germline CDR1 is SGHVS and CDR2 FNYEAQ. The ends were cut back, 1 base at V and 6 bases at J, with 12 bases in the middle. CDR3 size: 15 residues.